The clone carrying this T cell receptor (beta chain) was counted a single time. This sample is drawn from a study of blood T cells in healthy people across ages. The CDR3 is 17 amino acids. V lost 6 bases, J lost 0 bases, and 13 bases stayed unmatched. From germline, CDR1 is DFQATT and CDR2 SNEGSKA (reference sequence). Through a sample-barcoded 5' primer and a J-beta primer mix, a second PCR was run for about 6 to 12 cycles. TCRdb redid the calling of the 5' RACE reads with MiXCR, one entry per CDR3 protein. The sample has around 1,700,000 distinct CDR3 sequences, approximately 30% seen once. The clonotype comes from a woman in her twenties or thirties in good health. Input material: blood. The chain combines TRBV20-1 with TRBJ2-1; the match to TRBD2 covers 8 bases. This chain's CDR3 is CSAKSYRGGSSYNEQFF. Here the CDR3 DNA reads TGCAGTGCCAAGTCATATCGGGGGGGAAGCTCCTACAATGAGCAGTTCTTC.